A single sample is the source of the 13 T cell receptor beta chains below, sequenced in a study of cytomegalovirus exposure and HLA in healthy donors. Primers included in the PCR were 60 Vbeta and 13 Jbeta primers. Data came from immunoSEQ multiplex PCR; TCRdb stores just in-frame clones and leaves some out. The sample contains 160,000 or so clones, 75% to 80% of which appear only once. The specimen was PBMCs. The source of these receptors is a man aged 40-50 years in good health and CMV-seropositive.

The V gene is TRBV12-5, the J gene TRBJ2-3, with TRBD1 matching over 9 bases. The CDR3 loop spans 16 amino acids. Trimming took 3 bases from V and 1 from J; bases not matched to a gene: 5. Per the germline V gene, CDR1 is LGHNT and CDR2 is FRNRAP. The CDR3 protein is CASGLPGTGRTDTQYF. The CDR3 DNA reads as TGTGCTAGTGGTTTACCCGGGACAGGGCGCACAGATACGCAGTATTTT.

V and J are TRBV10-2 and TRBJ2-7; 8 bases are shared with TRBD1. The CDR3 spans 14 residues. CDR1 and CDR2 from the germline V gene are WSHSY and SAAADI. The V gene end was trimmed by 3 bases and the J gene end by 7 bases; junction bases not matched to a gene: 8. The CDR3 DNA reads TGCGCCAGCAGTGAACCGGGACAGGTGGGAGAGCAGTACTTC. Protein sequence: CASSEPGQVGEQYF.

The rearrangement uses TRBV6-5 and TRBJ1-4; TRBD1 matches 8 bases. The CDR3 is made up of 13 amino acids. The germline V gene encodes CDR1 MNHEY and CDR2 SVGAGI. With 7 bases clipped from V and 8 bases from J, the junction kept 6 bases outside the gene matches. The CDR3: CASNPTGVEKLFF. The CDR3 coding sequence is TGTGCCAGCAACCCGACAGGGGTCGAAAAACTGTTTTTT.

This chain links TRBV2 with TRBJ2-2, with D possibly matching TRBD2 (5 bases). V was shortened by 7 bases and J by 4 bases, with 10 bases between the two germline ends. Germline lookup yields CDR1 SNHLY and CDR2 FYNNEI. This CDR3 has 13 residues. The CDR3 DNA follows: TGTGCCAGCACTAGAACTAGCACCGGGGAGCTGTTTTTT. This encodes CASTRTSTGELFF.

The chain links TRBV30 to TRBJ1-1; D perhaps matches TRBD1 (6 bases). This CDR3 contains 13 residues. Deletions cut 5 bases from V and 0 bases from J, with 10 bases between. The V gene's germline CDR1 is GTSNPN and CDR2 SVGIG (reference sequence). The CDR3 spells CAWEGQLNTEAFF. The DNA for the CDR3 is TGTGCCTGGGAAGGACAGTTGAACACTGAAGCTTTCTTT. Full variable domain (outside the CDR3, taken from reference TRBV30 and TRBJ1-1): SQTIHQWPATLVQPVGSPLSLECTVEGTSNPNLYWYRQAAGRGLQLLFYSVGIGQISSEVPQNLSASRPQDRQFILSSKKLLLSDSGFYLCAWEGQLNTEAFFGQGTRLTVV.

The chain employs TRBV5-1 and TRBJ2-7; perhaps TRBD2 as D (6 bases). Trimming cost V 7 bases and J 6 bases, with 17 bases left between them. Germline CDR1 and CDR2: SGHRS and YFSETQ. The CDR3 loop spans 13 amino acids. The CDR3 coding sequence is TGCGCCAGCGAATCTAACGGGAGAGGCGAGCAGTACTTC. Encoded protein: CASESNGRGEQYF.

CDR3 nucleotides: TGTGCCAGCAGTTTATTCCGTTCTAGCGGGGACTACGAGCAGTACTTC. Protein sequence: CASSLFRSSGDYEQYF. This chain uses TRBV28 with TRBJ2-7; the match to TRBD2 covers 9 bases. There are 16 residues in the CDR3. V lost 1 base and J lost 3; bases outside the gene matches: 7. Per germline, CDR1 MDHEN and CDR2 SYDVKM. Full variable domain (outside the CDR3, taken from reference TRBV28 and TRBJ2-7): DVKVTQSSRYLVKRTGEKVFLECVQDMDHENMFWYRQDPGLGLRLIYFSYDVKMKEKGDIPEGYSVSREKKERFSLILESASTNQTSMYLCASSLFRSSGDYEQYFGPGTRLTVT.

V usage is TRBV19 and J usage is TRBJ1-2; D is possibly TRBD1 (5 bases). CDR1 is LNHDA and CDR2 is SQIVND in the germline V gene (reference sequence). Deletions cut 5 bases from V and 5 bases from J, with 21 bases between. CDR3 length equals 16 residues. The CDR3: CASSLRQSSKTYGYTF. CDR3 sequence (DNA): TGTGCCAGTAGTCTAAGACAGAGTAGCAAAACGTATGGCTACACCTTC.

The chain uses TRBV19 and TRBJ1-4, with a weak D call TRBD1 (5 bases). This CDR3 has 11 residues. CDR1 and CDR2 (germline): LNHDA, SQIVND (reference sequence). With 9 bases removed from V and 8 bases from J, the gap between germline ends came to 10 bases. DNA of the CDR3: TGTGCCAGCAGGGAGGGGGAAAAACTGTTTTTT. It translates to CASREGEKLFF.

The chain combines TRBV4-1 with TRBJ2-7, with D perhaps TRBD2 (5 bases). The V and J ends lost 0 bases and 1 base respectively, with 13 bases between them. This CDR3 is built from 16 residues. Germline CDR1 reads MGHRA; CDR2 reads YSYEKL. Here the CDR3 reads CASSQEGTGRSYEQYF. DNA of the CDR3: TGCGCCAGCAGCCAAGAGGGAACGGGAAGATCCTACGAGCAGTACTTC.

The gene calls are TRBV30 and TRBJ1-3; D is undetermined. Germline V gene data show CDR1 as GTSNPN and CDR2 as SVGIG (reference sequence). Trimming left V 4 bases short and J 0 bases short, with 10 bases between. The CDR3 covers 14 residues. The CDR3 sequence is CAWNGDFSGNTIYF. CDR3 bases: TGTGCCTGGAACGGAGATTTCTCTGGAAACACCATATATTTT.

The chain recombines TRBV5-4 with TRBJ2-7, with 12 positions matching TRBD2. Per germline, CDR1 SGHNT and CDR2 YYREEE (reference sequence). Unmatched junction bases numbered 6, after V lost 3 bases and J lost 5 bases. This CDR3 spans 15 amino acids. CDR3 nucleotides: TGTGCCAGCAGCTCCGGACTAGCGGGGAGGGACGAGCAGTACTTC. Protein: CASSSGLAGRDEQYF.

The V and J genes are TRBV28 and TRBJ1-4; unclear D gene. The CDR3 extends over 14 amino acids. Trimming removed 6 bases from V and 9 bases from J, with 17 bases in between. CDR1 MDHEN and CDR2 SYDVKM come from the germline V gene. CDR3 amino acids: CASRTPTARKKLFF. Written as DNA, the CDR3 is TGTGCCAGCAGGACGCCTACCGCCAGGAAAAAACTGTTTTTT.